The clone carrying this T cell receptor (beta chain) has a handful of counts. This entry is derived from a study of blood T cell repertoires in COVID-19. Study summary: Samples of COVID-19 (acute and convalescent) were obtained from the United States, Italy and Spain.

Only in-frame clones appear in the TCRdb table, and some are missing; sequencing was by immunoSEQ multiplex PCR. The data show under 300,000 clones, 81% seen once. Germline assignment: CDR1 SGHRS and CDR2 YFSETQ. The length of the CDR3 is 16 residues. The V gene lost 2 bases and the J gene lost 3 bases, with 16 bases spanning the gap. The chain joins TRBV5-1 to TRBJ2-3; TRBD2 is a possible D gene (7 bases). The sequenced sample was peripheral blood. This clonotype was obtained from an older woman with active or convalescent COVID-19. The CDR3 sequence is CASSLNPAGATDTQYF. CDR3 nucleotide sequence: TGCGCCAGCAGCTTAAACCCGGCGGGGGCTACAGATACGCAGTATTTT.